These 12 T cell receptor beta chains came from one sample sequenced in a study of control samples from healthy donors and cancer patients. Assay used: immunoSEQ multiplex PCR; TCRdb lists only in-frame clones, some missing. The sample yields approximately 69,000 clones, roughly 90% seen once. Sequencing input: PBMCs. Receptors originate from a man in his fifties or sixties with colorectal cancer.

This clone was counted only a few times. The V call is TRBV3-1 (or the pseudogene TRBV3-2), the J call TRBJ1-2; 7 bases are shared with TRBD1. Germline values: CDR1 LGHDT, CDR2 YNNKEL (reference sequence). With 2 bases clipped from V and 5 bases from J, the junction kept 8 bases outside the gene matches. This CDR3 has 15 residues. CDR3 sequence: CASSQSTGSGYGYTF. The CDR3 DNA reads as TGTGCCAGCAGCCAATCGACAGGGTCCGGGTATGGCTACACCTTC.

The chain combines TRBV7-2 with TRBJ1-2; TRBD1 aligns across 7 bases. CDR1 SGHTA and CDR2 FQGNSA come from the germline V gene. This CDR3 has 13 amino acids. Losses at the gene ends were 4 bases for V and 6 bases for J; bases not matched to a gene: 5. The CDR3 coding sequence is TGTGCCAGCAGCTCCCCAGGGGGGGATGGCTACACCTTC. It yields the protein CASSSPGGDGYTF. The full variable domain, rest sourced from reference TRBV7-2 and TRBJ1-2, is GAGVSQSPSNKVTEKGKDVELRCDPISGHTALYWYRQSLGQGLEFLIYFQGNSAPDKSGLPSDRFSAERTGGSVSTLTIQRTQQEDSAVYLCASSSPGGDGYTFGSGTRLTVV.

This clone has only a few counts. The chain carries TRBV6-5 and TRBJ1-2, with 11 bases matching TRBD1. The V gene end was trimmed by 8 bases and the J gene end by 4 bases; junction bases not matched to a gene: 9. Per the germline V gene, CDR1 is MNHEY and CDR2 is SVGAGI. The length of the CDR3 is 15 residues. CDR3 region: CASSRTGGGGYGYTF. CDR3 coding DNA: TGTGCCAGCTCCAGGACAGGGGGCGGTGGCTATGGCTACACCTTC.

The chain uses TRBV12-3 or TRBV12-4 and TRBJ1-5; 7 bases agree with TRBD1. The V segment lost 6 bases and the J segment 10 bases; nucleotides outside the gene matches: 9. CDR3 length equals 13 residues. CDR3 loop: CASRGQLSDPQHF. The CDR3 DNA reads as TGTGCCAGCAGGGGACAGCTTTCTGATCCCCAGCATTTT.

This clone came up once. The chain carries TRBV5-1 and TRBJ2-2; 10 bases align to TRBD1. The germline V gene has CDR1 SGHRS and CDR2 YFSETQ. The trim removed 2 bases at V and 1 base at J, leaving 2 bases unmatched. The CDR3 contains 16 residues. CDR3: CASSLRTGGNTGELFF. CDR3 DNA: TGCGCCAGCAGCTTACGGACAGGGGGGAACACCGGGGAGCTGTTTTTT.

The V gene is TRBV19, the J gene TRBJ1-4; a possible D gene is TRBD1 (5 bases). The CDR3 totals 16 residues. From germline, CDR1 is LNHDA and CDR2 SQIVND (reference sequence). V gave up 4 bases and J gave up 5 bases, with 17 bases separating them. The DNA for the CDR3 is TGTGCCAGTAGTAGGGAACGGTTGGGGACGAATGAAAAACTGTTTTTT. This sequence encodes CASSRERLGTNEKLFF.

The chain uses TRBV5-6 and TRBJ2-3, with TRBD1 identical over 10 bases. The CDR3 totals 15 residues. The V gene end was trimmed by 2 bases and the J gene end by 11 bases; junction bases not matched to a gene: 11. Germline CDR1 reads SGHDT; CDR2 reads YYEEEE. The CDR3 spells CASSFSGTGARGQYF. The DNA for the CDR3 is TGTGCCAGCAGCTTCTCCGGGACAGGGGCCCGGGGGCAGTATTTT.

Only one count was recorded for this clone. The chain couples TRBV11-2 to TRBJ2-7; 7 bases agree with TRBD2. The V gene end was trimmed by 0 bases and the J gene end by 2 bases; junction bases not matched to a gene: 1. This CDR3 has 14 amino acids. The V gene's germline CDR1 is SGHAT and CDR2 FQNNGV. In DNA, the CDR3 is TGTGCCAGCAGCTTAGAGGGAGGGACCTACGAGCAGTACTTC. Residues: CASSLEGGTYEQYF.

This chain uses TRBV11-3 with TRBJ2-7, with a weak D call TRBD2 (6 bases). Germline CDR1 reads SGHNT; CDR2 reads YENEEA. There are 15 residues in the CDR3. With 5 bases removed from V and 1 base from J, the gap between germline ends came to 15 bases. The CDR3 DNA reads as TGTGCCAGCAGCCCGTCCGGGACTGCTTCCTACGAGCAGTACTTC. Translated: CASSPSGTASYEQYF.

V and J are TRBV28 and TRBJ2-7; 7 nucleotides agree with TRBD1. CDR3 length: 15 amino acids. The ends lost 7 bases at V and 1 base at J; junction bases unmatched: 10. Germline assignment: CDR1 MDHEN and CDR2 SYDVKM. The CDR3 protein is CASTKGAGGSYEQYF. As DNA, the CDR3 is TGTGCCAGCACCAAGGGGGCAGGGGGATCCTACGAGCAGTACTTC.

The chain links TRBV19 to TRBJ1-1; 8 nucleotides align to TRBD1. The CDR3 has 13 residues. The germline CDR1 and CDR2 sequences are LNHDA and SQIVND (reference sequence). The J segment lost 6 bases and the V segment lost 5 bases, leaving 5 bases of the junction unmatched. CDR3 residues: CASSAGGWAEAFF. The CDR3 coding sequence is TGTGCCAGTAGTGCAGGGGGCTGGGCTGAAGCTTTCTTT.

The rearrangement links TRBV5-6 to TRBJ1-1; 7 bases match TRBD1. The trim removed 2 bases at V and 4 bases at J, leaving 11 bases unmatched. Germline CDR1 SGHDT, CDR2 YYEEEE. The CDR3 runs to 16 residues. The CDR3 DNA sequence: TGTGCCAGCAGCTTTGGAGACAGGGTTCCTCTCACTGAAGCTTTCTTT. As protein: CASSFGDRVPLTEAFF.